Detailed here is one T cell receptor beta chain. The antigen is not known. Germline and junction disagree at one end, which may indicate a read error. From around 0.5 ug total RNA, TCR beta cDNA was generated with a primer in the constant region. Slightly modified ARM-PCR with three nested multiplex PCR rounds yielded TCR beta libraries. The two initial PCR rounds, nine to eleven cycles each, used TRBV1-TRBV30 forward and C-beta reverse primers. Via MiXCR, TCRdb re-called the multiplex PCR reads, giving one row per CDR3 protein. This sample has just under 55,000 distinct CDR3 sequences, with about 70% found just once. In germline, CDR1 is MNHEY, CDR2 SVGAGI. This CDR3 region has 15 residues. The sample originates from a study of tumor-infiltrating lymphocytes in primary liver carcinoma. Starting material for RNA and DNA co-extraction consisted of about 20-30 mg of unsorted bulk tissue. Study-wide results and limits: Tumor top-250-clone fractions significantly exceeded those of blood (p = 0.039).

The sequence was collected from a man aged 40-50 years with primary liver carcinoma and hepatitis B virus infection. The sequenced sample was liver tumor tissue from sampling region 2. Subset described: tumor region T2, inferior pole. The chain carries TRBV6-5 and TRBJ2-7; tentatively, D is TRBD2 (5 bases). The CDR3, as DNA: TGTGTCAGCAGTCCTTCGGCGGGCGGCCCCTACGAGCAGTACTTC. It specifies CVSSPSAGGPYEQYF.